Listed below are T cell receptor beta chains from one sample, sequenced in a study of T-cell reconstitution after alpha-beta-depleted transplantation in children. TCRdb processed the PCR reads anew with MiXCR; each CDR3 protein has one entry. The sample shows fewer than 400,000 distinct CDR3 sequences, around 25% of them seen only once. The specimen comprised PBMCs, mostly from graft donor cells, sampled 180 days after TCRalphabeta/CD19-depleted stem cell transplant. The receptors stem from a male patient between 5 and 17 years old who had a stem cell transplant for acute lymphoblastic leukemia, so the T cells may come from the graft donor. Each CDR3 is given with its conserved first and last residue. Fields, in order: clone size, V gene, CDR3 protein. The size entry is marked missing in some rows and otherwise reads once, few, many or a size class.

size: once
V: TRBV7-9
CDR3: CASSQRQENNSPLHF

size: -
V: TRBV25-1
CDR3: CASSEVGAGELFF

size: -
V: TRBV6-5
CDR3: CASSYSVRNEQFF

size: many
V: TRBV29-1
CDR3: CSVDGGSGTEAFF

size: -
V: TRBV7-6
CDR3: CASSLSFLAGATTQYF

size: few
V: TRBV29-1
CDR3: CSVVRGLAGLSYNEQFF

size: few
V: TRBV27
CDR3: CASSPTRGGNTEAFF

size: few
V: TRBV7-8
CDR3: CAGTSGRANTGELFF

size: few
V: TRBV5-1
CDR3: CASSRELNEKLFF

size: -
V: TRBV29-1
CDR3: CSVPSESSYEQYF

size: many
V: TRBV12-3/TRBV12-4
CDR3: CASSPTRSRGTDTQYF

size: few
V: TRBV27
CDR3: CASSLSWGSRDTQYF

size: few
V: TRBV5-1
CDR3: CASSLAPTDPYNEQFF

size: -
V: TRBV25-1
CDR3: CASSELGHSYNEQFF

size: -
V: TRBV7-8
CDR3: CASSGWSGNEQFF

size: few
V: TRBV9
CDR3: CASSVGVLSDEQFF

size: few
V: TRBV29-1
CDR3: CSVVPGTGFSYEQYF

size: many
V: TRBV27
CDR3: CASSPRDNYEQYF

size: few
V: TRBV11-2
CDR3: CASSSFPGNTGELFF

size: few
V: TRBV20-1
CDR3: CSARAPLETGVKTQYF

size: few
V: TRBV5-1
CDR3: CASSPFLRGEDTQYF

size: few
V: TRBV4-1
CDR3: CASSATGVRETQYF

size: -
V: TRBV11-2
CDR3: CASSLAGGGAYNEQFF

size: -
V: TRBV6-1
CDR3: CASSIDRALAYNEQFF

size: -
V: TRBV4-2
CDR3: CASSQDIGSYEQYF

size: -
V: TRBV5-1
CDR3: CASSLGREGNTGELFF

size: few
V: TRBV3-1
CDR3: CASSRKLAGEVAKNIQYF

size: few
V: TRBV9
CDR3: CASSGHPGRDNEQFF

size: -
V: TRBV20-1
CDR3: CSANPTSGSIYNEQFF

size: -
V: TRBV9
CDR3: CASSVGLAGTYNEQFF

size: few
V: TRBV7-9
CDR3: CASSLFSGAVYEQYF

size: few
V: TRBV29-1
CDR3: CSASQGSSKTQYF

size: few
V: TRBV20-1
CDR3: CSASSKATALAKNIQYF

size: few
V: TRBV15
CDR3: CATSSLAGAYEQYF

size: -
V: TRBV12-3/TRBV12-4
CDR3: CASRPTGGGGQPQHF

size: -
V: TRBV4-1
CDR3: CASSQEFGTLTDTQYF